The 28 T cell receptor beta chains listed next were all sequenced from one sample in a study of blood T cell repertoires in COVID-19. TCRdb keeps only in-frame clones here, not all; method: immunoSEQ multiplex PCR. The sample yields about 370,000 clones, about nine tenths seen once. Specimen: PBMCs or T cells enriched from blood (not recorded which). Receptors originate from a woman in her thirties or forties who had been exposed to COVID-19.

The J gene is TRBJ1-1, the V gene TRBV28; no definite D call. Trimming cost V 7 bases and J 0 bases, with 9 bases left between them. CDR1 MDHEN and CDR2 SYDVKM come from the germline V gene. The CDR3 loop spans 13 amino acids. The CDR3 DNA is TGTGCCAGCAACAAACCTTTGAACACTGAAGCTTTCTTT. It specifies CASNKPLNTEAFF.

The chain has TRBV5-6 and TRBJ1-1; 8 bases line up with TRBD1. Germline V CDR1 and CDR2: SGHDT, YYEEEE. V was clipped by 4 bases and J by 6 bases; unmatched bases: 8. The CDR3 spans 14 residues. The CDR3 is CASSAWTGQAEAFF. The DNA for the CDR3 is TGTGCCAGCAGCGCCTGGACAGGGCAGGCTGAAGCTTTCTTT.

The rearrangement links TRBV6-5 to TRBJ2-2; weak D call: TRBD1 (5 bases). The CDR3 spans 11 residues. Deletions cut 9 bases from V and 5 bases from J, with 7 bases between. CDR1 is MNHEY, CDR2 SVGAGI, per germline. Here the CDR3 DNA reads TGTGCCAGTAGGGGAACCGGGGAGCTGTTTTTT. Its translation: CASRGTGELFF.

This clone was detected a few times. This chain joins TRBV10-1 and TRBJ2-7, with 7 bases fitting TRBD1. Germline assignment: CDR1 WNHNN and CDR2 SYGVQD (reference sequence). The CDR3 has 12 residues. V lost 6 bases and J lost 5; bases outside the gene matches: 4. The CDR3 DNA follows: TGCGCCAGCAGCAGAGACAGGGACGAGCAGTACTTC. Translated: CASSRDRDEQYF.

The rearrangement uses TRBV19 and TRBJ2-2, with TRBD1 matching over 8 bases. V trimming: 3 bases; J trimming: 5 bases; junction bases outside the gene matches: 5. CDR3 length equals 15 residues. The germline V gene encodes CDR1 LNHDA and CDR2 SQIVND (reference sequence). This CDR3 reads CASSITGGKTGELFF. CDR3 sequence (DNA): TGTGCCAGTAGTATTACAGGGGGAAAAACCGGGGAGCTGTTTTTT.

V is TRBV6-6 and J is TRBJ1-2; D is ambiguous. The V and J ends lost 5 bases and 8 bases respectively, with 15 bases between them. The CDR3 is 13 amino acids. Looked up from germline, CDR1 is MNHNY and CDR2 is SVGAGI (reference sequence). CDR3 coding DNA: TGTGCCAGCAGTACCGCGCCGGGTCGCGGCTACACCTTC. This gives the protein CASSTAPGRGYTF.

The chain carries TRBV18 and TRBJ2-7; possible D gene TRBD1, 6 bases. V lost 2 bases and J lost 6, with 11 bases in between. Per the germline V gene, CDR1 is KGHSH and CDR2 is LQKENI. This CDR3 comprises 13 residues. This CDR3 is CASSPGTTSEQYF. DNA of the CDR3: TGTGCCAGCTCACCAGGGACAACGTCCGAGCAGTACTTC.

V gene TRBV19 combines with J gene TRBJ2-3; the D gene is possibly TRBD2 (6 bases). Trimming pared 11 bases from V and 2 bases from J, leaving 20 bases between. CDR3 size: 15 residues. Germline CDR1 and CDR2: LNHDA and SQIVND (reference sequence). The CDR3 nucleotides read TGTGCCGTTGGAGCCTGGGCGGGGACCACAGATACGCAGTATTTT. Protein: CAVGAWAGTTDTQYF.

This sequence joins TRBV10-1 and TRBJ1-3; 11 bases line up with TRBD1. The CDR3 runs to 18 residues. From germline, CDR1 is WNHNN and CDR2 SYGVQD (reference sequence). The V segment lost 2 bases and the J segment 5 bases; nucleotides outside the gene matches: 11. The CDR3 loop is CASSEPKKGQGVRNTIYF. The DNA of the CDR3 is TGCGCCAGCAGTGAGCCGAAAAAGGGACAGGGGGTCAGAAACACCATATATTTT.

The chain joins TRBV6-5 to TRBJ1-6; the D gene is possibly TRBD1 (6 bases). V was pared by 6 bases and J by 5 bases, with 14 bases between. The CDR3 totals 15 residues. Germline V gene data show CDR1 as MNHEY and CDR2 as SVGAGI. The CDR3 region is CASRLDRSHNSPLHF. The CDR3 DNA follows: TGTGCCAGCAGGCTGGACAGAAGCCATAATTCACCCCTCCACTTT.

This clone was detected only once. V is TRBV2 and J is TRBJ2-3, with 7 bases lining up with TRBD2. This CDR3 region has 13 residues. CDR1 is SNHLY and CDR2 is FYNNEI in the germline V gene. V lost 0 bases and J lost 8; bases outside the gene matches: 2. CDR3 amino acids: CASSEAGRGTQYF. The CDR3 nucleotides are TGTGCCAGCAGTGAAGCGGGGAGGGGTACGCAGTATTTT.

This rearrangement joins TRBV12-3 or TRBV12-4 to TRBJ1-4, with TRBD1 identical over 8 bases. This CDR3 has 13 residues. Trimming cost V 6 bases and J 6 bases; bases outside gene matches: 3. For the CDR3, the DNA is TGTGCCAGCAGAACAGGGGGGGATGAAAAACTGTTTTTT. This sequence encodes CASRTGGDEKLFF.

This clone has only one observation. The CDR3 region has the DNA TGCGCCAGCAGCCAGACAGGAGAAGCTTTCTTT. Its protein product is CASSQTGEAFF. V usage is TRBV5-1 and J usage is TRBJ1-1; weak D call: TRBD1 (6 bases). Germline loops: CDR1 SGHRS, CDR2 YFSETQ. Trimming took off 4 bases at V and 8 bases at J, with 9 bases between the two ends. The CDR3 is 11 amino acids.

For this clone: This may be a read error, as it is one base from a much larger clone. The sample carries other DNA sequences with the same CDR3. The chain is built from TRBV6-5 and TRBJ2-2; maybe TRBD1 (5 bases). V shed 6 bases and J shed 6 bases, with 8 bases lying between them. This CDR3 spans 12 amino acids. Per the germline V gene, CDR1 is MNHEY and CDR2 is SVGAGI. Here the CDR3 reads CASSPRAGELFF. The DNA of the CDR3 is TGTGCCAGCAGCCCCAGGGCCGGGGAGCTGTTTTTT.

The rearrangement links TRBV19 to TRBJ1-5; 10 positions agree with TRBD1. Losses at the gene ends were 6 bases for V and 0 bases for J; bases not matched to a gene: 14. The CDR3 is 19 residues long. CDR1 is LNHDA and CDR2 is SQIVND in the germline V gene (reference sequence). CDR3 nucleotides: TGTGCCAGTAGAAGGACAGGGGGGGTCCCGGGTTATAGCAATCAGCCCCAGCATTTT. Its translation: CASRRTGGVPGYSNQPQHF.

This chain connects TRBV19 to TRBJ2-7, with TRBD1 matching over 11 bases. The germline V gene has CDR1 LNHDA and CDR2 SQIVND (reference sequence). Trimming at V came to 6 bases and at J to 6 bases, leaving 7 bases not matched to a gene. The CDR3 has 14 residues. CDR3 sequence reads: CASRPYGTGGEQYF. DNA of the CDR3: TGTGCCAGTAGACCCTACGGGACAGGGGGCGAGCAGTACTTC.

The chain has TRBV5-1 and TRBJ1-3; no reliable D call. Germline CDR1 and CDR2: SGHRS and YFSETQ. This CDR3 is 14 amino acids long. The V gene lost 0 bases and the J gene lost 5 bases, with 9 bases spanning the gap. CDR3 amino acids: CASSLAADRNTIYF. The CDR3 nucleotides read TGCGCCAGCAGCTTGGCTGCAGATCGAAACACCATATATTTT. Combining the CDR3 with reference TRBV5-1 and TRBJ1-3 gives the whole variable domain KAGVTQTPRYLIKTRGQQVTLSCSPISGHRSVSWYQQTPGQGLQFLFEYFSETQRNKGNFPGRFSGRQFSNSRSEMNVSTLELGDSALYLCASSLAADRNTIYFGEGSWLTVV.

This chain connects TRBV9 to TRBJ2-5, with 7 bases matching TRBD2. Losses at the gene ends were 0 bases for V and 4 bases for J; bases not matched to a gene: 9. Germline CDR1 reads SGDLS; CDR2 reads YYNGEE. The CDR3 is 16 residues long. The CDR3 reads CASSVDSRELGETQYF. As DNA, the CDR3 is TGTGCCAGCAGCGTAGACTCGCGGGAGCTAGGAGAGACCCAGTACTTC.

This chain joins TRBV30 and TRBJ1-2; a possible D gene is TRBD1 (6 bases). The CDR3 has 13 residues. V was clipped by 4 bases and J by 6 bases, with 15 bases between them. From germline, CDR1 is GTSNPN and CDR2 SVGIG (reference sequence). The CDR3 spells CAWTMRGLDGYTF. In DNA, the CDR3 is TGTGCCTGGACCATGCGGGGGCTCGATGGCTACACCTTC.

The V and J genes are TRBV6-5 and TRBJ2-7; 8 positions agree with TRBD2. The germline gives CDR1 MNHEY, CDR2 SVGAGI. This CDR3 has 15 amino acids. V lost 3 bases to trimming and J lost 7 bases; unmatched junction nucleotides: 11. In nucleotides, the CDR3 is TGTGCCAGCAGTTATAGCGGGAAGAATGCGGGTGAGCAGTACTTC. Translation gives CASSYSGKNAGEQYF.

This clone was picked up a small number of times. V is TRBV6-6 and J is TRBJ2-7, with 9 bases that match TRBD1. Trimming removed 4 bases from V and 5 bases from J; junction bases left unmatched: 12. CDR3 length: 16 residues. Per germline, CDR1 MNHNY and CDR2 SVGAGI (reference sequence). CDR3 protein: CASSSPLQGAGNEQYF. Written as DNA, the CDR3 is TGTGCCAGCAGTTCCCCCTTACAGGGGGCTGGAAACGAGCAGTACTTC.

V usage is TRBV7-9 and J usage is TRBJ1-6; TRBD1 matches at 7 bases. Germline V CDR1 and CDR2: SEHNR, FQNEAQ (reference sequence). CDR3 length: 15 residues. V shed 3 bases and J 8 bases; nucleotides not matched to a gene: 7. CDR3 sequence (DNA): TGTGCCAGCAGCTTGCCCGGGACAGACGATTCACCCCTCCACTTT. This encodes CASSLPGTDDSPLHF.

The CDR3 region is CASSSVIIGEEKLFF. The CDR3 coding sequence is TGTGCCAGCAGTTCAGTGATCATCGGAGAGGAAAAACTGTTTTTT. The rearrangement joins TRBV28 to TRBJ1-4; D is ambiguous. Looked up from germline, CDR1 is MDHEN and CDR2 is SYDVKM. The CDR3 is 15 residues long. Trimming shortened V by 4 bases and J by 8 bases, and 17 bases separated the two germline ends.

CDR3 residues: CAWSARARGRFQPQHF. DNA for the CDR3: TGTGCCTGGAGTGCCCGCGCGAGAGGGAGGTTCCAGCCCCAGCATTTT. This chain joins TRBV30 and TRBJ1-5; no clear D gene. The CDR3 is 16 amino acids. Trimming cost V 1 base and J 7 bases, with 20 bases left between them. CDR1 GTSNPN and CDR2 SVGIG come from the germline V gene (reference sequence).

The V call is TRBV4-3, the J call TRBJ1-1, with a tentative D call TRBD1 (5 bases). The CDR3 is 13 residues long. Germline V lookup: CDR1 LGHNA, CDR2 YSLEER. V dropped 0 bases and J dropped 8 bases, with 10 bases sitting between them. CDR3 nucleotide sequence: TGCGCCAGCAGCCAAGAAAGACAGATAGAAGCTTTCTTT. It is translated as CASSQERQIEAFF.

The gene calls are TRBV15 and TRBJ1-6; D is uncertain. Trimming pared 0 bases from V and 0 bases from J, leaving 12 bases between. The CDR3 is 18 amino acids. Per the germline V gene, CDR1 is LNHNV and CDR2 is YYDKDF (reference sequence). DNA for the CDR3: TGTGCCACCAGCAGAGATTATGCGGCTGGCTCCTATAATTCACCCCTCCACTTT. Amino acid sequence: CATSRDYAAGSYNSPLHF. The complete variable domain, with remaining parts taken from reference TRBV15 and TRBJ1-6, reads DAMVIQNPRYQVTQFGKPVTLSCSQTLNHNVMYWYQQKSSQAPKLLFHYYDKDFNNEADTPDNFQSRRPNTSFCFLDIRSPGLGDTAMYLCATSRDYAAGSYNSPLHFGNGTRLTVT.

The chain employs TRBV5-4 and TRBJ2-1; possibly TRBD2 for D (5 bases). Trimming stripped 4 bases from V and 0 bases from J, with 11 bases between. The CDR3 extends over 15 amino acids. CDR1 SGHNT and CDR2 YYREEE come from the germline V gene (reference sequence). The CDR3: CASSVEGSSYNEQFF. The DNA for the CDR3 is TGTGCCAGCAGCGTCGAGGGAAGCTCCTACAATGAGCAGTTCTTC.

The chain uses TRBV30 and TRBJ1-2; 7 bases are a match to TRBD1. Germline values: CDR1 GTSNPN, CDR2 SVGIG (reference sequence). This CDR3 comprises 17 residues. Trimming at V came to 5 bases and at J to 8 bases, leaving 23 bases not matched to a gene. The CDR3 nucleotides are TGTGCCTGGTACCGAGACCAAACAGGGGTCGGTTTAAGGGGCTACACCTTC. It encodes CAWYRDQTGVGLRGYTF.